This passage covers 3 T cell receptor beta chains from one sample sequenced in a study of vaccination and CD4 T cells after COVID-19. MiXCR, applied by TCRdb to the PCR reads, yields one record per CDR3 protein. Among 15,000 to 20,000 distinct CDR3 sequences listed, roughly two thirds were seen once. Material: CD4+ T cells from blood, obtained after SARS-CoV-2 vaccination. The receptors here all came from a human donor who had recovered from COVID-19.

The chain recombines TRBV20-1 with TRBJ2-5; D tentatively reads TRBD1 or TRBD2 (5 bases each). This CDR3 spans 12 amino acids. Germline V CDR1 and CDR2: DFQATT, SNEGSKA (reference sequence). The germline V and J ends were trimmed by 6 bases and 5 bases, with 13 bases remaining between them. The CDR3 loop reads CSAFSGLETQYF. For the CDR3, the DNA is TGCAGTGCCTTCTCGGGGCTGGAGACCCAGTACTTC.

The chain couples TRBV20-1 to TRBJ1-4; 11 bases fit TRBD1. CDR1 is DFQATT and CDR2 is SNEGSKA in the germline V gene (reference sequence). V lost 5 bases and J lost 3; bases outside the gene matches: 8. The CDR3 consists of 16 residues. CDR3 loop: CSAPRTGGLSNEKLFF. CDR3 coding DNA: TGCAGTGCTCCGCGGACAGGGGGCTTATCTAATGAAAAACTGTTTTTT.

For the CDR3, the DNA is TGCAGTGCTAGGCCTGGGGGGGGGGGCACAGATACGCAGTATTTT. It encodes CSARPGGGGTDTQYF. The J gene is TRBJ2-3, the V gene TRBV20-1; 7 nucleotides line up with TRBD2. The junction had 7 bases not matched to a gene; V was cut back by 3 bases and J by 1 base. The germline CDR1 and CDR2 sequences are DFQATT and SNEGSKA (reference sequence). CDR3 length equals 15 residues.